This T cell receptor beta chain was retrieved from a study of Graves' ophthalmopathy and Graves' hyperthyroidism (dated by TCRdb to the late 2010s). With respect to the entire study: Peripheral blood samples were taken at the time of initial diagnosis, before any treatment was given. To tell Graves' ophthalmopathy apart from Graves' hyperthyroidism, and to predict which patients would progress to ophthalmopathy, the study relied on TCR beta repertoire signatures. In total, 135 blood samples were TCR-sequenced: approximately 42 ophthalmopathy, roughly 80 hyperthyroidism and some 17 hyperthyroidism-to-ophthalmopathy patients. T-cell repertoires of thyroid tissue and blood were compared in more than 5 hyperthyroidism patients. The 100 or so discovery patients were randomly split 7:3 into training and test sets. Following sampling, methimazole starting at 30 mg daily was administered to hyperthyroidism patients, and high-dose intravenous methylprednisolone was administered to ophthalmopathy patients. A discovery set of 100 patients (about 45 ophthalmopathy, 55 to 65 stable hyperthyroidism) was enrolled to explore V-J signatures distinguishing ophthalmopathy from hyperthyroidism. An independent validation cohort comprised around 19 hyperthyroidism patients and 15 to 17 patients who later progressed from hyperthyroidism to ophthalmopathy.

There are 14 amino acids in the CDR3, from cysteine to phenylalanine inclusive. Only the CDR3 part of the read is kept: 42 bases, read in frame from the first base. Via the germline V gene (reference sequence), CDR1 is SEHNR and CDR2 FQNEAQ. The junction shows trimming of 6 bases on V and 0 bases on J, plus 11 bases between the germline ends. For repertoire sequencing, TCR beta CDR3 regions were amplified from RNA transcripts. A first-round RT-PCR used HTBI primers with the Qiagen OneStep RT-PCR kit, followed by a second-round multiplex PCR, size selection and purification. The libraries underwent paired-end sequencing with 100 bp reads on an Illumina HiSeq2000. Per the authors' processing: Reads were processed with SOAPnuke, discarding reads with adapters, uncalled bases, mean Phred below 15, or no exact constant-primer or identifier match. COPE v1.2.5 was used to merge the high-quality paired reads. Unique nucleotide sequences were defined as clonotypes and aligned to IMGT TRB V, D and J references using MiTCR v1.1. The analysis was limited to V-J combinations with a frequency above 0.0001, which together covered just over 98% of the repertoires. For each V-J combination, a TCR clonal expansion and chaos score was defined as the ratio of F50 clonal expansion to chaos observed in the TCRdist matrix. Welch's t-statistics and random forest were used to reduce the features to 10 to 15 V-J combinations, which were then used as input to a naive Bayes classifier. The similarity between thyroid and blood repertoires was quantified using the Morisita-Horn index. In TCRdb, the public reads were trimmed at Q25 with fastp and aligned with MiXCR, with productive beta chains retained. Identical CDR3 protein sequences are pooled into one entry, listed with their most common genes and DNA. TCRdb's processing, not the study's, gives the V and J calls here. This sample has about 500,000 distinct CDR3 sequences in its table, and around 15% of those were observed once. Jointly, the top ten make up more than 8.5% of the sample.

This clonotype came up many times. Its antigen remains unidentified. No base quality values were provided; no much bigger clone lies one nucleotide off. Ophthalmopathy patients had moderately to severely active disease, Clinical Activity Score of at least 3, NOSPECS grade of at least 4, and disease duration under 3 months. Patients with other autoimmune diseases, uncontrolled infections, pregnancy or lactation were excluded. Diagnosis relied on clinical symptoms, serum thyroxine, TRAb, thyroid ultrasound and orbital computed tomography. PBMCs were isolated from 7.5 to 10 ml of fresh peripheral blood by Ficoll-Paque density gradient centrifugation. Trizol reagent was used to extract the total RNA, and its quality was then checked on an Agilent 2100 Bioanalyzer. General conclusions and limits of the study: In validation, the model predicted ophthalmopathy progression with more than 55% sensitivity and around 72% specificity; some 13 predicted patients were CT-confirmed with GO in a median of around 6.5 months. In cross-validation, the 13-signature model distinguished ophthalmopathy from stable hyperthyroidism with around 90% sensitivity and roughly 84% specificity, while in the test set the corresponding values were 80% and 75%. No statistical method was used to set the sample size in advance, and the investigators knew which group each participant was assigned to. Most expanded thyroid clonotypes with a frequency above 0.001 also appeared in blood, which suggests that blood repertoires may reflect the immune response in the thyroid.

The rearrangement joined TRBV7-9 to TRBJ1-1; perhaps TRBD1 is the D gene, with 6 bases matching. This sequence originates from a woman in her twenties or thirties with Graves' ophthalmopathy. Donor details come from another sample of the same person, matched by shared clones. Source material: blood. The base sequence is TGTGCCAGCAGTCCGACAGGATTGAACACTGAAGCTTTCTTT. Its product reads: CASSPTGLNTEAFF.